This TCR beta chain comes out of a study of CD8 T cells in ankylosing spondylitis. The study's findings and limits: For ankylosing spondylitis blood, a TCR beta motif of seven to nine highly homologous variants appeared characteristic. Some of these motif variants have turned up before, in reports on reactive arthritis synovial fluid and blood. The authors reported significant enrichment of disease-linked clones in matched ankylosing spondylitis synovial fluid.

TCRdb independently ran MiXCR on the 5' RACE reads; one entry per CDR3 protein. The profile shows roughly 470,000 distinct CDR3 sequences, approximately 26% of them singletons. Of note for this clonotype: The antigen is undetermined.

The CDR3 runs 16 residues. The J segment lost 4 bases and the V segment lost 0 bases, leaving 10 bases of the junction unmatched. CDR1 SQVTM and CDR2 ANQGSEA come from the germline V gene. This chain connects TRBV29-1 to TRBJ1-2; 8 bases match TRBD1. The sequencing sample was made of blood, either unsorted or a sorted T cell fraction (not recorded which). The receptor was isolated from a male donor with ankylosing spondylitis. CDR3 protein: CSVEDLDRGSLYGYTF. The CDR3 coding sequence is TGCAGCGTTGAAGACCTCGACAGGGGAAGCCTCTATGGCTACACCTTC.